This T cell receptor (beta chain) originates from a study of CD4 T cells in relation to SARS-CoV-2 and coronaviruses. On the study more broadly: TCR beta CDR3s were sequenced after approximately 11-day antigen culture of PBMCs. Study outcomes and limitations: Compared with monoreactive clones, crossreactive clones showed significantly weaker SARS-CoV-2 expansion.

The germline CDR1 and CDR2 sequences are SGHNT and YYREEE (reference sequence). Germline trimming cut 2 bases from V and 5 bases from J; bases unmatched to any gene: 4. The CDR3 extends over 13 amino acids. This clone was seen a handful of times. What it binds is not known. Some clones are missing from TCRdb's copy, which holds only in-frame ones; the method was immunoSEQ multiplex PCR. The data hold 13,000 or so clones, with 65% to 70% observed a single time. The unexposed donors gave CD4+ T cells in about 2011-2019, prior to COVID-19. Isolation of CD4+ T cells took place after roughly nine days in culture. Testing used SARS-CoV-2 S/N and four cold-coronavirus spikes on unexposed-donor CD4+ T cells, cells permitting.

The TCR sequence derives from a human donor in good health. The chain uses TRBV5-4 and TRBJ2-7; TRBD2 matches at 7 bases. The sequenced sample consisted of CD4+ T cells from PBMCs, cultured in vitro. The CDR3 loop is CASSLGGRDEQYF. The CDR3 DNA is TGTGCCAGCAGCTTAGGCGGGAGAGACGAGCAGTACTTC.